This T cell receptor (beta chain) is drawn from a study of neurological immune-mediated disorders. Per the germline V gene, CDR1 is SGHRS and CDR2 is YFSETQ. Trimming shortened V by 0 bases and J by 1 base, and 5 bases separated the two germline ends. The CDR3 runs 13 residues. TCRdb reprocessed the 5' RACE reads with MiXCR, giving one entry per CDR3 protein. Among about 46,000 distinct CDR3 sequences listed, around 2% were seen once. This clonotype appeared many times. The chain couples TRBV5-1 to TRBJ2-7; no clear D. This TCR was sampled from a middle-aged woman with multiple sclerosis. Sequenced sample: PBMCs. As DNA, the CDR3 is TGCGCCAGCAGCTTGGCCGGATCCTACGAGCAGTACTTC. Translated, it gives CASSLAGSYEQYF.